The TCR beta chain under discussion was sequenced for a study of T cell changes during pregnancy in multiple sclerosis. This CDR3 has 17 residues. V was trimmed by 2 bases and J by 0 bases, leaving 15 bases between them. Germline V gives CDR1 SGHTA, CDR2 FQGNSA. Assay used: immunoSEQ multiplex PCR; TCRdb lists only in-frame clones, some missing. The sample holds about 60,000 clones, roughly 92% seen once. The rearrangement uses TRBV7-2 and TRBJ2-3; possible D gene TRBD1, 6 bases. The sample consisted of peripheral blood, taken in the first trimester of pregnancy. This TCR came from a female donor with multiple sclerosis, enrolled in a pregnancy study. This CDR3 is CASSLIPGQVSTDTQYF. The CDR3 coding sequence is TGTGCCAGCAGCTTAATCCCGGGACAAGTGAGCACAGATACGCAGTATTTT.